The subject of this entry is one TCR beta chain. Sequencing used immunoSEQ multiplex PCR; TCRdb keeps in-frame clones, though not all of them. The sample shows 2 million to 3 million clones, 80% to 95% of them seen only once. This record comes from a study of shared clonotypes between healthy human individuals. This CDR3 contains 16 residues. V was pared by 7 bases and J by 0 bases, with 6 bases of the junction left unmatched. CDR1 is MDHEN and CDR2 is SYDVKM in the germline V gene. Sequences were obtained from naive CD4+ T cells from PBMCs. Described subset: CD45RA+ positively selected. The source of this sequence is a young man in good health. Some clones in this sample may be carry-over from other donors' samples. This rearrangement joins TRBV28 to TRBJ2-6, with TRBD2 matching over 7 bases. CDR3 sequence reads: CASNSGGFSGANVLTF. The CDR3 DNA reads as TGTGCCAGCAACTCGGGAGGTTTCTCTGGGGCCAACGTCCTGACTTTC.